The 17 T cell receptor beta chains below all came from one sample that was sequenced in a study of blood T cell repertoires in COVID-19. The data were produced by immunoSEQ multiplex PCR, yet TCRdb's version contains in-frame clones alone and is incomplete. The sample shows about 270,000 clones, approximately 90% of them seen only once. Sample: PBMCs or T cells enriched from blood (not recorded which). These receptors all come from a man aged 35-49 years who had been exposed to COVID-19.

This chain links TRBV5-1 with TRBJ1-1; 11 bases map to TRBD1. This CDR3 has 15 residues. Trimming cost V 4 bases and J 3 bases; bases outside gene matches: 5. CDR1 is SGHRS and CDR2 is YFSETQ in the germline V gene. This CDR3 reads CASSPGTGGDTEAFF. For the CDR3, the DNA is TGCGCCAGCAGCCCCGGGACAGGGGGTGACACTGAAGCTTTCTTT.

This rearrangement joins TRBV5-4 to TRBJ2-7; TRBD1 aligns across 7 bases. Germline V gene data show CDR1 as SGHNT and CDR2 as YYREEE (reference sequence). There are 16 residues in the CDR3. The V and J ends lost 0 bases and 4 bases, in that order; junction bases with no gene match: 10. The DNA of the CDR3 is TGTGCCAGCAGCTTGGATTCCGGCAGGGGGTCATACGAGCAGTACTTC. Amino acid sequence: CASSLDSGRGSYEQYF.

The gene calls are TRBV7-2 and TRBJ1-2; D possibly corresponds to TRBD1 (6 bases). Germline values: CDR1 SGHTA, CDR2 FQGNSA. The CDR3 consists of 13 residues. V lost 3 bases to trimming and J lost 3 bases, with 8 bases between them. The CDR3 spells CASSFYRDYGYTF. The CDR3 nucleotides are TGTGCCAGCAGCTTTTACAGGGACTATGGCTACACCTTC.

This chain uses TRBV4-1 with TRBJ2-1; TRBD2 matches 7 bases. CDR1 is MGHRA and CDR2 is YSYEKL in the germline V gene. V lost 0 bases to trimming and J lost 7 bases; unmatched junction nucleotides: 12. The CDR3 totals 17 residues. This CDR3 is CASSQDVAQTGGNEQFF. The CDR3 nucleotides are TGCGCCAGCAGCCAAGACGTAGCCCAGACCGGGGGGAATGAGCAGTTCTTC.

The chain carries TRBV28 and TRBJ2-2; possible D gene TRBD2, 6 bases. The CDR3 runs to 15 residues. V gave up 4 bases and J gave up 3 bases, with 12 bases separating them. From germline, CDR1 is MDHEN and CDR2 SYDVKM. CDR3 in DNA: TGTGCCAGCAGTTCTGCGGGAAGGGACACCGGGGAGCTGTTTTTT. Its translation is CASSSAGRDTGELFF. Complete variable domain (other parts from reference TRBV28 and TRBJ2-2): DVKVTQSSRYLVKRTGEKVFLECVQDMDHENMFWYRQDPGLGLRLIYFSYDVKMKEKGDIPEGYSVSREKKERFSLILESASTNQTSMYLCASSSAGRDTGELFFGEGSRLTVL.

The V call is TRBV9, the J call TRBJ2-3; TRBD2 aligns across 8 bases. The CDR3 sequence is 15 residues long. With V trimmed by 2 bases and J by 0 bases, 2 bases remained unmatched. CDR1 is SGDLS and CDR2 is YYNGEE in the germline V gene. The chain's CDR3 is CASSVSGTSTDTQYF. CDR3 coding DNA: TGTGCCAGCAGCGTTAGCGGGACTAGCACAGATACGCAGTATTTT.

The CDR3 here is CASSLRGGKDTQYF. CDR3 sequence (DNA): TGTGCCAGCAGCTTAAGGGGGGGAAAAGATACGCAGTATTTT. J is TRBJ2-3 and V is TRBV7-3, with 7 bases fitting TRBD2. Germline-derived CDR1 and CDR2 are SGHTA and FQGTGA. V gave up 1 base and J gave up 5 bases; unmatched junction bases: 3. The CDR3 extends over 14 amino acids.

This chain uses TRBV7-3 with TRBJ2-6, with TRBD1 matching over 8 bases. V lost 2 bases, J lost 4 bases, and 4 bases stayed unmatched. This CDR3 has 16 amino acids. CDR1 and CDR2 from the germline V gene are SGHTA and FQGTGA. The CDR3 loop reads CASSLQGAQGANVLTF. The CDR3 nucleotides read TGTGCCAGCAGCTTACAGGGGGCGCAAGGGGCCAACGTCCTGACTTTC.

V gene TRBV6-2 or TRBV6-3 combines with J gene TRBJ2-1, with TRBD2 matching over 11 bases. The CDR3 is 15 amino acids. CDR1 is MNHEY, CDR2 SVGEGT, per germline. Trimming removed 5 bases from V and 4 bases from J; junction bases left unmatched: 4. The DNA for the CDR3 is TGTGCCAGCAGTAAGGGACTAGCGGCTTACAATGAGCAGTTCTTC. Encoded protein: CASSKGLAAYNEQFF.

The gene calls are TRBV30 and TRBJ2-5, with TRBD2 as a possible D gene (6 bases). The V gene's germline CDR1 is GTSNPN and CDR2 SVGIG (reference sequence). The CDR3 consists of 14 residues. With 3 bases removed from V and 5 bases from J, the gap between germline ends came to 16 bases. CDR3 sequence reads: CAWRGTREWETQYF. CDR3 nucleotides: TGTGCCTGGAGAGGCACTCGGGAGTGGGAGACCCAGTACTTC.

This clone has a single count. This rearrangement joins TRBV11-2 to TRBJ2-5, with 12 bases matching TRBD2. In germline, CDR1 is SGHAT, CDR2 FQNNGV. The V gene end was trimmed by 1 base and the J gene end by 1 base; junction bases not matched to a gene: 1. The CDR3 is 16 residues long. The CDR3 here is CASSLGTSGIQETQYF. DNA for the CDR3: TGTGCCAGCAGCTTAGGGACTAGCGGGATCCAAGAGACCCAGTACTTC. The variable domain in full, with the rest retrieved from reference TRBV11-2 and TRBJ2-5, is EAGVAQSPRYKIIEKRQSVAFWCNPISGHATLYWYQQILGQGPKLLIQFQNNGVVDDSQLPKDRFSAERLKGVDSTLKIQPAKLEDSAVYLCASSLGTSGIQETQYFGPGTRLLVL.

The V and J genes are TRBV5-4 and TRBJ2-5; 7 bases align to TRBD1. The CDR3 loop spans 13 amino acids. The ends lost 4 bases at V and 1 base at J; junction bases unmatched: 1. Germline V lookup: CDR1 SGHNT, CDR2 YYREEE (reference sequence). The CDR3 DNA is TGTGCCAGCAGCCGGACAGGCCAAGAGACCCAGTACTTC. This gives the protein CASSRTGQETQYF.

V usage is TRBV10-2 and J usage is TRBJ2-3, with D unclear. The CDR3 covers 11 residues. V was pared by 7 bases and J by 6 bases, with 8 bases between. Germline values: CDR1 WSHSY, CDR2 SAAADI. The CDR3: CASNGQDTQYF. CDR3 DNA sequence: TGCGCCAGCAATGGTCAGGATACGCAGTATTTT.

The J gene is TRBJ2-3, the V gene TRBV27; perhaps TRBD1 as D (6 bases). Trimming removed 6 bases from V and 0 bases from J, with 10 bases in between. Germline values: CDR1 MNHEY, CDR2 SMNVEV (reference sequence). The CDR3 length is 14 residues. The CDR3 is CASSLQGSTDTQYF. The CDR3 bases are TGTGCCAGCAGCCTACAGGGAAGCACAGATACGCAGTATTTT.

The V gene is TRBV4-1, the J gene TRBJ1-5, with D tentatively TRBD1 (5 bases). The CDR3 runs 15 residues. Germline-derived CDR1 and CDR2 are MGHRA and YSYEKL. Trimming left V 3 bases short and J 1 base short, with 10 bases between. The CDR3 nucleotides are TGCGCCAGCAGCCACAGGGCCCAAAGCAATCAGCCCCAGCATTTT. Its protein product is CASSHRAQSNQPQHF.

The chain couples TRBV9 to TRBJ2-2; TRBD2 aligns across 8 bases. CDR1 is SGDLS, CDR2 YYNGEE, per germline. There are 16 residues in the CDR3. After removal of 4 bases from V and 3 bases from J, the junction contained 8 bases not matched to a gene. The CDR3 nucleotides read TGTGCCAGCAGCTCCGGCGGGGGGACGGACACCGGGGAGCTGTTTTTT. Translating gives CASSSGGGTDTGELFF.

CDR3 sequence (DNA): TGTGCCAGCAGCCCCGGGACTTTCTCCTACGAGCAGTACTTC. Residues: CASSPGTFSYEQYF. V gene TRBV5-6 combines with J gene TRBJ2-7; maybe TRBD2 (6 bases). CDR1 SGHDT and CDR2 YYEEEE come from the germline V gene. This CDR3 contains 14 residues. V gave up 4 bases and J gave up 0 bases, with 11 bases separating them.